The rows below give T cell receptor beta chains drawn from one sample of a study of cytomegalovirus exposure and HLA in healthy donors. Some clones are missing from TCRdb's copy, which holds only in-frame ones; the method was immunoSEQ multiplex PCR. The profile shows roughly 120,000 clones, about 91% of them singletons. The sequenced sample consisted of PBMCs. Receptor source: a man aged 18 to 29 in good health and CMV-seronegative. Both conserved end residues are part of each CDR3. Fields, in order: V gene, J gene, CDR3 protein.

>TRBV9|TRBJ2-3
CASSATSGSTDTQYF
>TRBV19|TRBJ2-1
CASRSRGTGGNLRNEQFF
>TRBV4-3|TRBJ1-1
CASSQDLHGGVNTEAFF
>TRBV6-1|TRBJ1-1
CASSGVLNTEAFF
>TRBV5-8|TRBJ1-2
CASSHDILYGYTF
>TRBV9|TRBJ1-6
CASSPRPDRADNSPLHF
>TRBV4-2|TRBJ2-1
CASSQGQGISYNEQFF
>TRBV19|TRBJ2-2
CASSTPSGGANTGELFF
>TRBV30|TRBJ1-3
CAWARSSGNTIYF
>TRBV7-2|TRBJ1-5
CASSLAVNSNQPQHF
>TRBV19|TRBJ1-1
CASSVQGEAFF
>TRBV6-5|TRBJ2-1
CASSYGQGNLDEQFF
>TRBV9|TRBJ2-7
CASSVAGQGLQDEQYF
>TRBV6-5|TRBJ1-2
CASSRIIDSFYGYTF
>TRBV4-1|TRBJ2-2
CASTPTGENTGELFF
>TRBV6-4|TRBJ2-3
CASSSGIEGDTQYF
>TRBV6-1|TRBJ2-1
CASSEIASSFLNEQFF
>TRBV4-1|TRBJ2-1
CASSQGPAGGGNEQFF
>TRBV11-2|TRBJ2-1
CASSQRDSSYNEQFF
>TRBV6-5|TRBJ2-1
CASRGLVEQFF
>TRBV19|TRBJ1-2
CASRSGNYGYTF
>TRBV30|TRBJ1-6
CAWSVPGQGVLGSPLHF
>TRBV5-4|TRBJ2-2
CASSTDREENTGELFF
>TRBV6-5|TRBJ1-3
CASSLEYHSGNTIYF
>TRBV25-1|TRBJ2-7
CASSTLTSGSYEQYF
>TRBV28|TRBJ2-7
CASSTTGYEQYF
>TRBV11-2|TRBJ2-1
CASSFFRNEQFF
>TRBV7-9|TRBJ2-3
CASRLLRTDTQYF
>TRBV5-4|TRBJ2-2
CASSQAGNTGELFF
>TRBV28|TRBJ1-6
CASRQGTANSPLHF
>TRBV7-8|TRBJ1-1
CASSLARDLNTEAFF
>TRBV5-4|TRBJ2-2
CASSHGLGEREVGTGELFF
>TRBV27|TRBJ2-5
CASRRGGKETQYF
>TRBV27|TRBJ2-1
CASGLAEQFF
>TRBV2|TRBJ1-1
CASSVRTGYGEAFF
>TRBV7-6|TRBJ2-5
CASSRLAGAETQYF
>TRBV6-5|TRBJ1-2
CASGRGDGYTF
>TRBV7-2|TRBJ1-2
CASSLRAGRVGYTF
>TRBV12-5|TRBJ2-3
CASDDGMDTQYF
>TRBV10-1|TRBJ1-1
CASSVGLNTEAFF
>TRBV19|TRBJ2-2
CASSHTGTSGRELFF
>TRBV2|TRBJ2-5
CASSDYLQETQYF
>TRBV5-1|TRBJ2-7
CASSLGVAGDSYEQYF
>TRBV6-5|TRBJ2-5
CASSQTGGRETQYF
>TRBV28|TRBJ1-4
CAIEATNEKLFF
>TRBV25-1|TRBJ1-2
CASSDPSVGVPYGYTF
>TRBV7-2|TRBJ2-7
CASSVSRTGGDFGQYF
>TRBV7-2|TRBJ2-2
CASTGLAGKNTGELFF